These 23 T cell receptor beta chains were sequenced from one sample in a study of blood T cell repertoires in COVID-19 (TCRdb year 2020). Receptor libraries were prepared by the immunoSEQ multiplex PCR assay. Held by TCRdb, this immuneACCESS table contains in-frame sequences only and omits some clones. Under half of the omission traces to an unresolved V gene where checked; the cause of the rest is unknown. This sample gives some 350,000 clones in total; around 90% of them show up just once. The ten largest account for around 3% of the sample. Material for sequencing was peripheral blood. The receptors were sampled from a human donor in a cohort sampled during active COVID-19.

The chain carries TRBV5-1 and TRBJ2-3; TRBD2 matches 8 bases. This CDR3 spans 17 amino acids. Losses at the gene ends were 0 bases for V and 5 bases for J; bases not matched to a gene: 11. Per the germline V gene, CDR1 is SGHRS and CDR2 is YFSETQ. The CDR3 here is CASSLARLAGPGDTQYF. CDR3 coding DNA: TGCGCCAGCAGCTTGGCGAGGTTAGCGGGGCCTGGAGATACGCAGTATTTT.

The J gene is TRBJ1-2, the V gene TRBV5-5; 9 bases are a match to TRBD1. CDR3 length: 14 amino acids. V shed 3 bases, J shed 4 bases, and the junction held 4 bases outside the gene matches. The V gene's germline CDR1 is SGHKS and CDR2 YYEKEE (reference sequence). The CDR3 region has the DNA TGTGCCAGCAGCTGGGAACAGGGGGCCTATGGCTACACCTTC. Residues: CASSWEQGAYGYTF.

V is TRBV6-1 and J is TRBJ1-2; D perhaps matches TRBD1 (5 bases). V was clipped by 2 bases and J by 3 bases, with 22 bases between them. This CDR3 has 18 residues. The germline V gene has CDR1 MNHNS and CDR2 SASEGT. The CDR3 sequence: CASSERRGTEALYYGYTF. The CDR3 DNA reads as TGTGCCAGCAGTGAAAGGAGGGGTACAGAAGCTCTCTACTATGGCTACACCTTC.

The rearrangement uses TRBV5-1 and TRBJ2-5, with TRBD2 matching 10 bases. Germline CDR1 is SGHRS and CDR2 is YFSETQ. CDR3 length equals 17 residues. V trimming: 0 bases; J trimming: 1 base; junction bases outside the gene matches: 6. The CDR3 loop is CASSLVGSGRSQETQYF. DNA of the CDR3: TGCGCCAGCAGCTTGGTTGGTAGCGGGAGGTCCCAAGAGACCCAGTACTTC.

V gene TRBV18 combines with J gene TRBJ2-2; 7 bases map to TRBD2. The V gene's germline CDR1 is KGHSH and CDR2 LQKENI. V was pared by 3 bases and J by 1 base, with 5 bases of the junction left unmatched. The CDR3 is 16 residues long. This CDR3 reads CASSPSASGNTGELFF. The CDR3 DNA reads TGTGCCAGCTCACCCTCAGCTAGCGGGAACACCGGGGAGCTGTTTTTT.

This chain links TRBV5-6 with TRBJ2-5; 9 bases are a match to TRBD2. The CDR3 runs 15 residues. CDR1 and CDR2 (germline): SGHDT, YYEEEE. The ends lost 2 bases at V and 3 bases at J; junction bases unmatched: 5. CDR3 DNA sequence: TGTGCCAGCAGCTTAACCGGGACTAGCAAAGAGACCCAGTACTTC. Its translation is CASSLTGTSKETQYF.

The CDR3 DNA is TGTGCCAGCAGTTTCAGGGTCTCTGGAAACACCATATATTTT. It specifies CASSFRVSGNTIYF. The chain has TRBV28 and TRBJ1-3; weak D call: TRBD1 (5 bases). Germline V lookup: CDR1 MDHEN, CDR2 SYDVKM. CDR3 size: 14 residues. With 3 bases removed from V and 0 bases from J, the gap between germline ends came to 6 bases. Full variable domain (rest looked up from reference TRBV28 and TRBJ1-3): DVKVTQSSRYLVKRTGEKVFLECVQDMDHENMFWYRQDPGLGLRLIYFSYDVKMKEKGDIPEGYSVSREKKERFSLILESASTNQTSMYLCASSFRVSGNTIYFGEGSWLTVV.

This clone was seen once. The J gene is TRBJ2-7, the V gene TRBV30; D is possibly TRBD2 (6 bases). The V gene lost 4 bases and the J gene lost 3 bases, with 13 bases spanning the gap. Germline lookup yields CDR1 GTSNPN and CDR2 SVGIG (reference sequence). The CDR3 runs to 13 residues. The DNA for the CDR3 is TGTGCCTGGACGTCGGAGGGAGGCTACGAGCAGTACTTC. This encodes CAWTSEGGYEQYF.

The V and J genes are TRBV19 and TRBJ2-3, with D perhaps TRBD2 (9 bases). V was trimmed by 1 base and J by 1 base, leaving 27 bases between them. This CDR3 spans 21 amino acids. The germline gives CDR1 LNHDA, CDR2 SQIVND (reference sequence). CDR3 sequence: CASSIADRVASGKLGTDTQYF. For the CDR3, the DNA is TGTGCCAGTAGTATAGCGGACAGGGTGGCTAGCGGGAAACTTGGCACAGATACGCAGTATTTT.

In DNA, the CDR3 is TGTGCCAGCAGCCGGGCTTTTGGGGAGAGCTCCTACGAGCAGTACTTC. Translating it yields CASSRAFGESSYEQYF. The chain links TRBV3-1 (or the pseudogene TRBV3-2) to TRBJ2-7, with D perhaps matching TRBD2 (5 bases). The V and J ends lost 4 bases and 0 bases respectively, with 16 bases between them. From germline, CDR1 is LGHDT and CDR2 YNNKEL (reference sequence). The CDR3 extends over 16 amino acids.

This clone was counted only a few times. The gene calls are TRBV4-1 and TRBJ2-1, with 7 nucleotides matching TRBD2. The germline V gene has CDR1 MGHRA and CDR2 YSYEKL. The CDR3 has 16 amino acids. The V and J ends lost 2 bases and 2 bases, in that order; junction bases with no gene match: 6. CDR3 nucleotide sequence: TGCGCCAGCAGCCAATTTGCGGGAGACACCTACAATGAGCAGTTCTTC. This gives the protein CASSQFAGDTYNEQFF.

The chain carries TRBV7-8 and TRBJ2-3, with D possibly matching TRBD1 (6 bases). The CDR3 extends over 14 amino acids. The germline gives CDR1 SGHVS, CDR2 FQNEAQ. V lost 3 bases to trimming and J lost 2 bases, with 9 bases between them. CDR3 sequence reads: CASSFSGVTDTQYF. The CDR3 coding sequence is TGTGCCAGCAGCTTCTCAGGGGTCACAGATACGCAGTATTTT.

The chain joins TRBV5-1 to TRBJ1-6, with a weak D call TRBD1 (5 bases). CDR1 SGHRS and CDR2 YFSETQ come from the germline V gene. The CDR3 loop spans 14 amino acids. Trimming took 0 bases from V and 5 from J, leaving 6 bases between them. DNA for the CDR3: TGCGCCAGCAGCTTGGCCAGGGATAATTCACCCCTCCACTTT. Residues: CASSLARDNSPLHF. The whole variable domain, remainder taken from reference TRBV5-1 and TRBJ1-6, is KAGVTQTPRYLIKTRGQQVTLSCSPISGHRSVSWYQQTPGQGLQFLFEYFSETQRNKGNFPGRFSGRQFSNSRSEMNVSTLELGDSALYLCASSLARDNSPLHFGNGTRLTVT.

The genes are TRBV27 and TRBJ1-6; tentatively, D is TRBD1 (5 bases). With 6 bases removed from V and 0 bases from J, the gap between germline ends came to 6 bases. Germline assignment: CDR1 MNHEY and CDR2 SMNVEV (reference sequence). CDR3 length equals 14 residues. The CDR3 sequence: CASRGHSYNSPLHF. DNA for the CDR3: TGTGCCAGCAGAGGACACTCCTATAATTCACCCCTCCACTTT.

There are a few counts of this clone. The chain links TRBV19 to TRBJ1-2; TRBD1 agrees at 7 bases. The CDR3 sequence is 15 residues long. Germline V gene lookup returns CDR1 LNHDA and CDR2 SQIVND (reference sequence). The ends lost 1 base at V and 7 bases at J; junction bases unmatched: 9. The CDR3 region is CASSIARDSPFGYTF. In nucleotides, the CDR3 is TGTGCCAGTAGTATAGCACGGGACAGCCCTTTTGGCTACACCTTC.

The CDR3 DNA is TGCGCCACCCAGGAGGGTCCTGACTACAATGAGCAGTTCTTC. This sequence encodes CATQEGPDYNEQFF. The rearrangement links TRBV5-1 to TRBJ2-1; tentatively, D is TRBD2 (6 bases). The length of the CDR3 is 14 residues. The ends were cut back, 9 bases at V and 3 bases at J, with 16 bases in the middle. The V gene's germline CDR1 is SGHRS and CDR2 YFSETQ.

The V gene is TRBV24-1, the J gene TRBJ1-1; a possible D gene is TRBD1 (5 bases). V was shortened by 7 bases and J by 1 base, with 12 bases between the two germline ends. This CDR3 spans 14 amino acids. Germline V CDR1 and CDR2: KGHDR, SFDVKD. The CDR3 is CATSSGGSNTEAFF. CDR3 DNA: TGTGCCACCAGCTCGGGGGGTTCGAACACTGAAGCTTTCTTT.

V gene TRBV24-1 combines with J gene TRBJ2-1; 8 nucleotides line up with TRBD2. This CDR3 is built from 16 residues. The J segment lost 4 bases and the V segment lost 2 bases, leaving 6 bases of the junction unmatched. Germline-derived CDR1 and CDR2 are KGHDR and SFDVKD. CDR3 amino acids: CATSDSSGWLYNEQFF. In DNA, the CDR3 is TGTGCCACCAGTGATTCTAGCGGGTGGCTTTACAATGAGCAGTTCTTC.

This rearrangement joins TRBV18 to TRBJ2-7; D is perhaps TRBD1 (6 bases). V lost 2 bases to trimming and J lost 3 bases, with 11 bases between them. Germline CDR1 reads KGHSH; CDR2 reads LQKENI. CDR3 size: 14 residues. The DNA for the CDR3 is TGTGCCAGCTCACCAGTACAGGGTGTCTACGAGCAGTACTTC. Protein: CASSPVQGVYEQYF.

There are a few counts of this clone. V is TRBV7-3 and J is TRBJ1-1, with 8 nucleotides matching TRBD1. V lost 4 bases and J lost 7; bases outside the gene matches: 11. The germline V gene encodes CDR1 SGHTA and CDR2 FQGTGA. There are 15 residues in the CDR3. The CDR3 nucleotides read TGTGCCAGCAGCTCTAATGGACAGGGAGGTGGTGAAGCTTTCTTT. Its protein is CASSSNGQGGGEAFF.

The chain joins TRBV2 to TRBJ1-1; 10 bases are shared with TRBD1. The CDR3 has 13 residues. Germline V gene lookup returns CDR1 SNHLY and CDR2 FYNNEI. V shed 9 bases, J shed 3 bases, and the junction held 4 bases outside the gene matches. The CDR3 loop is CASDRGPYTEAFF. The CDR3 DNA sequence: TGTGCCAGTGACAGGGGGCCTTACACTGAAGCTTTCTTT.

This clone was found once. V gene TRBV7-9 combines with J gene TRBJ2-7; D may be TRBD1 (6 bases). This CDR3 region has 15 residues. V was cut by 4 bases and J by 0 bases, with 13 bases left in between. Per the germline V gene, CDR1 is SEHNR and CDR2 is FQNEAQ (reference sequence). Written as DNA, the CDR3 is TGTGCCAGCAGCTCTAGGCAGGGGTCCTCCTACGAGCAGTACTTC. Protein sequence: CASSSRQGSSYEQYF.

The rearrangement uses TRBV7-9 and TRBJ1-5, with unresolved D. Germline V gene lookup returns CDR1 SEHNR and CDR2 FQNEAQ (reference sequence). The V end lost 3 bases, the J end lost 4 bases, and 7 bases lay between the germline ends. The CDR3 runs to 13 residues. The DNA of the CDR3 is TGTGCCAGCAGCTTCGGGGTGAATCAGCCCCAGCATTTT. As protein: CASSFGVNQPQHF.